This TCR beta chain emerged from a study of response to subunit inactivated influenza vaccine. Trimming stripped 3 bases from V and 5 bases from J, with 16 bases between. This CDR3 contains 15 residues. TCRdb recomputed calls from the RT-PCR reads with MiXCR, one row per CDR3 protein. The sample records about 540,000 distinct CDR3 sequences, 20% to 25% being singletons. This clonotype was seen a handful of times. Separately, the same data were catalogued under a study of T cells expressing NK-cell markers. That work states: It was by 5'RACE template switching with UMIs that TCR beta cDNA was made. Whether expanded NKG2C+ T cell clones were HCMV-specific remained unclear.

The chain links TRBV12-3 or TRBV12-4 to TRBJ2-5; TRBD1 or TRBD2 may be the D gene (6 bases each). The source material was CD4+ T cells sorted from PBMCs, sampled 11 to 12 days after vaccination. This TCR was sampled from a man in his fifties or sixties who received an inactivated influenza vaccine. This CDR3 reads CASSLGDTAGETQYF. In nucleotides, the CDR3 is TGTGCCAGCAGTTTGGGGGACACCGCGGGGGAGACCCAGTACTTC.